This T cell receptor beta chain was identified in a study of human T cells and chemical hapten exposure. Time point of the sample: patch test 1, 2 weeks after DPC sensitization. Stated treatment: therapeutic diphenylcyclopropenone sensitization with weekly scalp DPC. The template was total RNA from unfractionated whole blood. CDR3 length: 13 residues. Per germline, CDR1 DFQATT and CDR2 SNEGSKA (reference sequence). With 6 bases clipped from V and 3 bases from J, the junction kept 4 bases outside the gene matches. TCRdb used MiXCR to reprocess the RACE reads, holding one entry per CDR3 protein. The sample includes 300,000 to 350,000 distinct CDR3 sequences, 5.5% to 8% of them seen just once. This clonotype has at least ten counts.

This specimen was whole blood, taken in connection with sensitization to the hapten diphenylcyclopropenone (DPC). The receptor comes from a woman aged 18-35 years with alopecia areata. Some clones in this sample may be carry-over from other donors' samples. J is TRBJ2-7 and V is TRBV20-1; TRBD1 matches at 11 bases. The CDR3 here is CSALGTGGYEQYF. DNA for the CDR3: TGCAGTGCCCTCGGGACAGGGGGCTACGAGCAGTACTTC.